The 26 T cell receptor beta chains below come from one sample, sequenced in a study of shared clonotypes between healthy human individuals. The naive CD8 fraction comprised CD45RO-negative cells positively selected for CCR7 and excluded terminally differentiated effector memory CD45RA+ cells. The method was immunoSEQ multiplex PCR; TCRdb's version includes in-frame clones alone and lacks a portion of them. Of about 610,000 clones detected, about 96% appear once; the ten largest clones hold approximately 0.1%. Sequencing was done on a sample of naive CD8+ T cells sorted from blood. The receptors come from a woman between 25 and 40 years old in good health.

The chain combines TRBV7-8 with TRBJ2-7, with unresolved D. The V gene's germline CDR1 is SGHVS and CDR2 FQNEAQ. The CDR3 extends over 12 amino acids. The V end was cut by 1 base, the J end by 5 bases, with 6 bases between. CDR3 sequence: CASSLGLNEQYF. DNA of the CDR3: TGTGCCAGCAGCTTAGGTCTAAACGAGCAGTACTTC.

Notes on this clone: An end of the junction differs from the germline gene, which may be a read error. V usage is TRBV7-9 and J usage is TRBJ2-5; D is uncertain. Germline V gives CDR1 SEHNR, CDR2 FQNEAQ (reference sequence). This CDR3 contains 12 residues. The CDR3 here is CVSSLLKETQYF. The CDR3 DNA follows: TGTGTCAGCAGCCTTCTAAAAGAGACCCAGTACTTC.

The chain has TRBV15 and TRBJ2-5; 12 bases fit TRBD2. CDR3 length: 16 residues. The trim removed 1 base at V and 2 bases at J, leaving 2 bases unmatched. Germline loops: CDR1 LNHNV, CDR2 YYDKDF (reference sequence). In DNA, the CDR3 is TGTGCCACCAGCAGAGGGACTAGCGGGATACAAGAGACCCAGTACTTC. Residues: CATSRGTSGIQETQYF.

J is TRBJ1-3 and V is TRBV5-4; possibly TRBD1 for D (5 bases). CDR3 size: 12 residues. Trimming left V 5 bases short and J 4 bases short, with 7 bases between. CDR1 is SGHNT and CDR2 is YYREEE in the germline V gene (reference sequence). The CDR3 reads CASRGLGNTIYF. The DNA for the CDR3 is TGTGCCAGCAGGGGGCTAGGAAACACCATATATTTT.

This chain uses TRBV6-5 with TRBJ2-7; TRBD1 agrees at 8 bases. The CDR3 extends over 16 amino acids. The V gene end was trimmed by 2 bases and the J gene end by 0 bases; junction bases not matched to a gene: 6. Germline-derived CDR1 and CDR2 are MNHEY and SVGAGI. For the CDR3, the DNA is TGTGCCAGCAGTTACCAGGCACAGGGGGGCTCCTACGAGCAGTACTTC. Translated, it gives CASSYQAQGGSYEQYF.

The V call is TRBV5-1, the J call TRBJ2-7; a weak D match, TRBD2 (5 bases). Germline V gene sequence: CDR1 SGHRS, CDR2 YFSETQ. V lost 0 bases and J lost 0, with 13 bases in between. This CDR3 region has 16 residues. The CDR3: CASSLGRIGSSYEQYF. The DNA of the CDR3 is TGCGCCAGCAGCTTGGGACGGATTGGGAGCTCCTACGAGCAGTACTTC.

The rearrangement uses TRBV4-1 and TRBJ2-7; no definite D call. V lost 4 bases and J lost 6, with 10 bases in between. CDR3 length: 12 residues. Germline CDR1 MGHRA, CDR2 YSYEKL. As DNA, the CDR3 is TGCGCCAGCAGCCCACCCCGTGGCGAGCAGTACTTC. This gives the protein CASSPPRGEQYF.

The chain couples TRBV5-8 to TRBJ2-1; 7 nucleotides agree with TRBD2. CDR1 is SGHTS and CDR2 is YDEGEE in the germline V gene. V dropped 0 bases and J dropped 0; count of bases not matched to a gene: 3. The CDR3 spans 16 residues. The CDR3 loop is CASSLVGGSSYNEQFF. In DNA form, the CDR3 reads TGTGCCAGCAGCTTGGTCGGCGGGAGCTCCTACAATGAGCAGTTCTTC.

The chain has TRBV4-1 and TRBJ2-3, with TRBD2 matching 8 bases. Germline trimming cut 7 bases from V and 11 bases from J; bases unmatched to any gene: 11. The CDR3 loop spans 13 amino acids. Germline assignment: CDR1 MGHRA and CDR2 YSYEKL. The CDR3 nucleotides read TGCGCCAGCAACCGGGGGGGCCTGGGAGAGCAGTATTTT. Encoded protein: CASNRGGLGEQYF.

The rearrangement uses TRBV27 and TRBJ2-7; D may be TRBD1 (7 bases). V was shortened by 10 bases and J by 13 bases, with 26 bases between the two germline ends. The V gene's germline CDR1 is MNHEY and CDR2 SMNVEV (reference sequence). This CDR3 is 13 amino acids long. The CDR3 here is CAIRGGLGRDFYF. The CDR3 DNA follows: TGTGCCATCCGAGGGGGCCTGGGTCGGGACTTTTACTTC.

This chain connects TRBV7-8 to TRBJ1-1, with 7 nucleotides matching TRBD1. CDR1 is SGHVS, CDR2 FQNEAQ, per germline. The trim removed 5 bases at V and 3 bases at J, leaving 9 bases unmatched. This CDR3 contains 15 residues. CDR3 nucleotide sequence: TGTGCCAGCAGCCAACCACAGGGGATGTACACTGAAGCTTTCTTT. Translating gives CASSQPQGMYTEAFF. The full variable domain, completed using reference TRBV7-8 and TRBJ1-1, is GAGVSQSPRYKVAKRGQDVALRCDPISGHVSLFWYQQALGQGPEFLTYFQNEAQLDKSGLPSDRFFAERPEGSVSTLKIQRTQQEDSAVYLCASSQPQGMYTEAFFGQGTRLTVV.

The chain joins TRBV12-2 to TRBJ2-5. TRBV12-2 is annotated as a pseudogene. CDR3 length: 11 amino acids. The DNA for the CDR3 is TGTGCAAGTCGCTTAGGTGAGACCCAGTACTTC. Its protein product is CASRLGETQYF.

This chain links TRBV19 with TRBJ2-7; tentative D call: TRBD2 (5 bases). CDR3 length equals 18 residues. The germline V and J ends were trimmed by 2 bases and 0 bases, with 20 bases remaining between them. Germline V CDR1 and CDR2: LNHDA, SQIVND (reference sequence). CDR3 in DNA: TGTGCCAGTAGTATAACTCGGATAGCGAGAGACCCCTCCTACGAGCAGTACTTC. Protein product: CASSITRIARDPSYEQYF. Looking up the rest from reference TRBV19 and TRBJ2-7 gives the full variable domain: DGGITQSPKYLFRKEGQNVTLSCEQNLNHDAMYWYRQDPGQGLRLIYYSQIVNDFQKGDIAEGYSVSREKKESFPLTVTSAQKNPTAFYLCASSITRIARDPSYEQYFGPGTRLTVT.

The rearrangement joins TRBV7-2 to TRBJ1-5, with D unresolved. There are 14 residues in the CDR3. The germline CDR1 and CDR2 sequences are SGHTA and FQGNSA. V was trimmed by 2 bases and J by 5 bases, leaving 10 bases between them. DNA for the CDR3: TGTGCCAGCAGCTTACGGCAGGTGCATCAGCCCCAGCATTTT. This sequence encodes CASSLRQVHQPQHF.

This chain joins TRBV11-2 and TRBJ2-5; D remains ambiguous. Germline V CDR1 and CDR2: SGHAT, FQNNGV. The CDR3 runs to 14 residues. V was clipped by 2 bases and J by 3 bases, with 10 bases between them. CDR3 residues: CASSLRADEETQYF. As DNA, the CDR3 is TGTGCCAGCAGCTTAAGGGCAGACGAAGAGACCCAGTACTTC.

The rearrangement uses TRBV5-1 and TRBJ2-7; 10 nucleotides agree with TRBD2. Losses at the gene ends were 4 bases for V and 0 bases for J; bases not matched to a gene: 13. Germline CDR1 and CDR2: SGHRS and YFSETQ. The CDR3 sequence is 18 residues long. The CDR3 coding sequence is TGCGCCAGCAGCCTGGGGACTAGCGATTTAACGAACTCCTACGAGCAGTACTTC. It codes for CASSLGTSDLTNSYEQYF.

The chain is built from TRBV9 and TRBJ1-5; tentatively, D is TRBD1 (5 bases). The CDR3 has 15 amino acids. V was cut by 0 bases and J by 4 bases, with 11 bases left in between. Germline V CDR1 and CDR2: SGDLS, YYNGEE. The CDR3 protein is CASSVGGTQNQPQHF. The CDR3, as DNA: TGTGCCAGCAGCGTAGGAGGGACTCAAAATCAGCCCCAGCATTTT.

The chain carries TRBV5-1 and TRBJ2-7; TRBD2 is a possible D gene (6 bases). V was cut by 8 bases and J by 1 base, with 13 bases left in between. Germline lookup yields CDR1 SGHRS and CDR2 YFSETQ. The CDR3 extends over 13 amino acids. The chain's CDR3 is CARTSRASYEQYF. CDR3 sequence (DNA): TGCGCCAGAACTAGCCGGGCGTCCTACGAGCAGTACTTC.

V usage is TRBV27 and J usage is TRBJ1-1, with a tentative D call TRBD1 (6 bases). Trimming left V 6 bases short and J 6 bases short, with 17 bases between. Germline CDR1 MNHEY, CDR2 SMNVEV (reference sequence). This CDR3 region has 14 residues. The DNA for the CDR3 is TGTGCCAGCAGCCCCCGGGGGCCGGGGGCTGAAGCTTTCTTT. As protein: CASSPRGPGAEAFF.

The gene calls are TRBV29-1 and TRBJ2-7; 9 bases match TRBD1. The CDR3 has 16 residues. Germline V gives CDR1 SQVTM, CDR2 ANQGSEA. Trimming removed 0 bases from V and 3 bases from J; junction bases left unmatched: 9. The CDR3: CSVEDPGTGNFYEQYF. CDR3 coding DNA: TGCAGCGTTGAAGATCCCGGGACAGGGAATTTCTACGAGCAGTACTTC.

V and J are TRBV9 and TRBJ1-3, with unresolved D. Germline CDR1 SGDLS, CDR2 YYNGEE. The CDR3 loop spans 10 amino acids. The germline V and J ends were trimmed by 7 bases and 6 bases, with 5 bases remaining between them. This chain's CDR3 is CASGENTIYF. CDR3 sequence (DNA): TGTGCCAGCGGTGAAAACACCATATATTTT.

V gene TRBV7-9 combines with J gene TRBJ2-7; 9 bases fit TRBD1. J was trimmed by 4 bases and V by 7 bases; bases with no gene match: 5. Germline CDR1 reads SEHNR; CDR2 reads FQNEAQ (reference sequence). The CDR3 runs 13 residues. This CDR3 is CASMPGTGYEQYF. In DNA form, the CDR3 reads TGTGCCAGCATGCCCGGGACAGGGTACGAGCAGTACTTC.

Notes on this clone: Since a much larger clone is just one base distant, this may be a read error. J is TRBJ1-1 and V is TRBV6-4; a possible D gene is TRBD1 (6 bases). From germline, CDR1 is MRHNA and CDR2 SNTAGT. V lost 4 bases to trimming and J lost 1 base, with 7 bases between them. This CDR3 is built from 13 residues. The CDR3 DNA reads TGTGCCAGCAGTGTAGGGGGGAACACTGAAGCTTTCTTT. Its protein product is CASSVGGNTEAFF.

The chain is built from TRBV4-1 and TRBJ1-1; no clear D gene. The CDR3 contains 16 residues. V was clipped by 11 bases and J by 1 base, with 23 bases between them. Germline V gene data show CDR1 as MGHRA and CDR2 as YSYEKL. The CDR3 reads CASAIGLFDTNTEAFF. The CDR3 DNA follows: TGCGCCTCAGCAATCGGATTATTTGACACGAACACTGAAGCTTTCTTT.

This chain links TRBV9 with TRBJ2-7; D unresolved. Trimming took 2 bases from V and 0 from J, leaving 12 bases between them. CDR1 SGDLS and CDR2 YYNGEE come from the germline V gene. There are 15 residues in the CDR3. The DNA of the CDR3 is TGTGCCAGCAGCGTCAGTGGGGTCCGCTCCTACGAGCAGTACTTC. Translated: CASSVSGVRSYEQYF.

The chain links TRBV11-2 to TRBJ2-7; tentatively, D is TRBD2 (5 bases). V was pared by 5 bases and J by 3 bases, with 11 bases between. CDR1 SGHAT and CDR2 FQNNGV come from the germline V gene. The CDR3 is 13 residues long. CDR3 nucleotides: TGTGCCAGCAGCAACGACGGGGACTACGAGCAGTACTTC. It encodes CASSNDGDYEQYF.